The entry below gives a single T cell receptor (beta chain) sequence along with its context. This table comes from immunoSEQ multiplex PCR, and its TCRdb copy is limited to in-frame clones, with some not included. The sample shows some 110,000 clones, roughly 93% of them seen only once. The sample is drawn from a study of control samples from healthy donors and cancer patients. There are 17 residues in the CDR3. From germline, CDR1 is MNHEY and CDR2 SMNVEV (reference sequence). V was trimmed by 2 bases and J by 3 bases, leaving 17 bases between them. The TCR sequence derives from a man aged 25 to 40 in good health. Sequencing used blood. The chain employs TRBV27 and TRBJ1-3; the D gene is possibly TRBD1 (6 bases). The CDR3 region is CASSLRGGGINGNTIYF. CDR3 nucleotides: TGTGCCAGCAGTTTACGGGGAGGGGGTATAAATGGAAACACCATATATTTT.